These T cell receptor beta chains were read from a single sample in a study of T cells after yellow fever vaccination. A single record per CDR3 protein comes from TCRdb applying MiXCR to the 5' RACE reads. The table has about 360,000 distinct CDR3 sequences, around 6.5% seen once. The input for sequencing was PBMCs, taken 5 days after the yellow fever booster vaccination. Receptors originate from a man aged 25 to 40 who received the YFV17D yellow fever vaccine. Each CDR3 is given with its conserved first and last residue. D genes are given only for firm matches. Where a row states a size, it is once, few, many or the class of an expanded clone; other rows omit it.

>TRBV10-2|TRBJ2-7|.|.
TGCGCCAGCAGTGAGTACCCCATCGGTGCGGGGGCCTCCTACGAGCAGTACTTC
CASSEYPIGAGASYEQYF
>TRBV28|TRBJ2-2|.|TRBD1
TGTGCCGGAAGACAGGGACCCACCGGGGAGCTGTTTTTT
CAGRQGPTGELFF
>TRBV5-1|TRBJ2-5|many|.
TGCGCCAGCAGCTTGACGCACAGAGAGACCCAGTACTTC
CASSLTHRETQYF
>TRBV28|TRBJ2-7|.|TRBD2
TGTGCCAGCAGTTTAGTTGGCGGGAGTATATACGAGCAGTACTTC
CASSLVGGSIYEQYF
>TRBV7-2|TRBJ2-1|few|TRBD1
TGTGCCAGCAGCTTAGGACGGACAGGCAATGAGCAGTTCTTC
CASSLGRTGNEQFF
>TRBV6-5|TRBJ2-3|many|TRBD1
TGTGCCAGCAGTTACGGAACAGGGGGTGCAGATACGCAGTATTTT
CASSYGTGGADTQYF
>TRBV18|TRBJ1-1|few|.
TGTGCCAGCTCATCACCACGCGAGGGGCAGGTCGTAACACCGGATCACACTGAAGCTTTCTTT
CASSSPREGQVVTPDHTEAFF
>TRBV3-1|TRBJ2-1|.|.
TGTGCCAGCAGTACCGCCACTGAGCAGTTCTTC
CASSTATEQFF
>TRBV5-6|TRBJ2-5|many|TRBD2
TGTGCCAGCAGCCCCCGGACTAGCGGGAGTACTGAGACCCAGTACTTC
CASSPRTSGSTETQYF
>TRBV19|TRBJ1-1|few|.
TGTGCCAGTAGTACCCGCGGGGAGGGCCGGCTGCGGACTGAAGCTTTCTTT
CASSTRGEGRLRTEAFF
>TRBV29-1|TRBJ2-7|many|.
TGCAGCGTTGTGGACTTTAGCTCCTACGAGCAGTACTTC
CSVVDFSSYEQYF
>TRBV7-8|TRBJ2-5|few|.
TGTGCCAGCAGCTTTAGGGGGGGCCCTGGACAGCAAGAGACCCAGTACTTC
CASSFRGGPGQQETQYF
>TRBV20-1|TRBJ2-7|.|TRBD1
TGCAGTGCTAGGGAACAGGGGTTCAACGAGCAGTACTTC
CSAREQGFNEQYF
>TRBV6-1|TRBJ1-1|.|.
TGTGCCAGCAGTACCCATGGACAGTTCACTGAAGCTTTCTTT
CASSTHGQFTEAFF
>TRBV18|TRBJ2-1|many|.
TGTGCCAGCTCACCTATTGGGGGCAATGAGCAGTTCTTC
CASSPIGGNEQFF
>TRBV18|TRBJ1-5|few|TRBD1
TGTGCCAGCTCCCGAGGGACAGACAATCAGCCCCAGCATTTT
CASSRGTDNQPQHF
>TRBV15|TRBJ2-5|many|TRBD2
TGTGCCACCAGGGAAGCTACAAAACCTAGCGGGCACTTACAAGAGACCCAGTACTTC
CATREATKPSGHLQETQYF
>TRBV20-1|TRBJ2-7|many|.
TGCAGTGCCCTTGGGAACGAGCAGTACTTC
CSALGNEQYF
>TRBV14|TRBJ2-5|.|.
TGTGCCAGCAGCCAAGCTTTAGGAGACCAAGAGACCCAGTACTTC
CASSQALGDQETQYF
>TRBV6-1|TRBJ2-3|.|TRBD2
TGTGCCGGACGACTAGCGGGACTTAAGGATACGCAGTATTTT
CAGRLAGLKDTQYF
>TRBV7-3|TRBJ1-1|.|.
TGTGCCAGCAGCTTGAGAGGGATCGGCACTGAAGCTTTCTTT
CASSLRGIGTEAFF
>TRBV5-1|TRBJ2-7|few|TRBD1
TGCGCCAGCAGCTTGGCCGGACAGGGTGGCTCCTACGAGCAGTACTTC
CASSLAGQGGSYEQYF
>TRBV6-1|TRBJ1-1|few|.
TGTGCCAGCAGTGAAGCGCCTCGTGGGAACACTGAAGCTTTCTTT
CASSEAPRGNTEAFF
>TRBV20-1|TRBJ2-1|many|.
TGCAGTGCTATACTCCCTGAGGGGGGGGATTCGGGTGAGCAGTTCTTC
CSAILPEGGDSGEQFF
>TRBV20-1|TRBJ1-3|.|TRBD1
TGCAGTGCAATTACCGGGACAGGGTCTGGAAACACCATATATTTT
CSAITGTGSGNTIYF
>TRBV29-1|TRBJ1-2|.|.
TGCAGCGCCCGGACAACCAACTATGGCTACACCTTC
CSARTTNYGYTF
>TRBV18|TRBJ2-7|.|.
TGTGCCAGCTCAGGCACCATGACCTACGAGCAGTACTTC
CASSGTMTYEQYF
>TRBV7-9|TRBJ2-3|few|TRBD2
TGTGCCAGCAGCTTACCGCCGGGACTAGGAACAGATACGCAGTATTTT
CASSLPPGLGTDTQYF
>TRBV4-3|TRBJ2-7|few|.
TGCGCCAGCAGCCAAGATCCAGGGGCATGGAACGAGCAGTACTTC
CASSQDPGAWNEQYF
>TRBV7-2|TRBJ2-1|many|.
TGTGCCAGCAGCTTTGGGGAAAGCTCCTACAATGAGCAGTTCTTC
CASSFGESSYNEQFF
>TRBV20-1|TRBJ2-7|many|.
TGCAGTGCTCGTAGCGGCGTAGGGGGCGAGCAGTACTTC
CSARSGVGGEQYF
>TRBV12-3/TRBV12-4|TRBJ2-7|many|TRBD2
TGTGCCAGCAGTTTGGGGGGACTAGCGGGCTACGAGCAGTACTTC
CASSLGGLAGYEQYF
>TRBV27|TRBJ1-4|few|TRBD1
TGTGCCAGCAGTTTGGCCCCAGGGGGTATAAATGAAAAACTGTTTTTT
CASSLAPGGINEKLFF
>TRBV6-5|TRBJ2-5|many|.
TGTGCCAGCAGAAGTAGCGTGGAGACCCAGTACTTC
CASRSSVETQYF
>TRBV6-1|TRBJ1-1|few|.
TGTGCGGTCCGGGGAATGAACACTGAAGCTTTCTTT
CAVRGMNTEAFF
>TRBV20-1|TRBJ2-1|few|TRBD2
TGCAGTGCTAGGCCCAGCGGGAGTCACAATGAGCAGTTCTTC
CSARPSGSHNEQFF
>TRBV6-5|TRBJ2-7|.|TRBD2
TGTGCCAGCAGTTACCGGCTCGGGGGGTACGAGCAGTACTTC
CASSYRLGGYEQYF
>TRBV7-9|TRBJ2-1|few|.
TGTGCCAGCAGCTTACCACTAAGATTGAGCTCCTACAATGAGCAGTTCTTC
CASSLPLRLSSYNEQFF
>TRBV5-1|TRBJ2-5|many|.
TGCGCCAGCAGCCCTCGGGGGTTGGGTAGAGAGACCCAGTACTTC
CASSPRGLGRETQYF
>TRBV14|TRBJ2-1|.|.
TGTGCCAGCAGCCAAAGCGTTTCCTACAATGAGCAGTTCTTC
CASSQSVSYNEQFF
>TRBV29-1|TRBJ2-7|many|.
TGCAGCGTTGAAGAAGGCAGCCACGAGCAGTACTTC
CSVEEGSHEQYF
>TRBV19|TRBJ1-5|.|TRBD1
TGTGCCAGTAGTGGACAGGGGAATAGCAATCAGCCCCAGCATTTT
CASSGQGNSNQPQHF
>TRBV18|TRBJ2-7|few|.
TGTGCCAGCTCACCACCCGGGAAGCTAGCCCATAGCGAGCAGTACTTC
CASSPPGKLAHSEQYF
>TRBV7-2|TRBJ2-3|many|.
TGTGCCAGCAGCTTAGGACAGTTCACAGATACGCAGTATTTT
CASSLGQFTDTQYF
>TRBV6-5|TRBJ1-5|.|.
TGTGCCAGCAGTCCGCGGGAACACAATCAGCCCCAGCATTTT
CASSPREHNQPQHF
>TRBV10-3|TRBJ2-7|many|.
TGTGCCATCAGTGAGAGGAGGGGAGACGAGCAGTACTTC
CAISERRGDEQYF
>TRBV5-5|TRBJ2-1|many|.
TGTGCCAGCAGCTTATTCCAGGGACCCTACAATGAGCAGTTCTTC
CASSLFQGPYNEQFF
>TRBV7-2|TRBJ1-5|many|.
TGTGCCAGCAGCTTAGTGGGGCCCAATCAGCCCCAGCATTTT
CASSLVGPNQPQHF
>TRBV28|TRBJ2-7|.|.
TGTGCCAGCAGCCCCGGGCTCCTCTGCTCCCCCTACGAGCAGTACTTC
CASSPGLLCSPYEQYF
>TRBV19|TRBJ2-7|.|.
TGTGCCAGTAGTTTCAAACCAAACTACGAGCAGTACTTC
CASSFKPNYEQYF
>TRBV5-1|TRBJ2-3|few|TRBD2
TGCGCCAGCAGCCCGAGCGGGAGGACAGGACGGGGCACAGATACGCAGTATTTT
CASSPSGRTGRGTDTQYF
>TRBV29-1|TRBJ2-3|few|TRBD2
TGCAGCGTCGAAGGACTAGCGGGGCCCCTATCGGGCACAGATACGCAGTATTTT
CSVEGLAGPLSGTDTQYF
>TRBV29-1|TRBJ2-7|few|.
TGCAGCGTTGCCGCAGGAGGTTACGAGCAGTACTTC
CSVAAGGYEQYF
>TRBV12-3/TRBV12-4|TRBJ2-3|few|.
TGTGCCAGCAGACTGACTGGGTTCGATACGCAGTATTTT
CASRLTGFDTQYF
>TRBV10-3|TRBJ1-5|few|.
TGTGCCATCAGTCAAGGGGTGCTTTTATGGAGCAATCAGCCCCAGCATTTT
CAISQGVLLWSNQPQHF
>TRBV5-1|TRBJ2-3|many|.
TGCGCCAGCAGCAACGGACTGAGCACAGATACGCAGTATTTT
CASSNGLSTDTQYF
>TRBV14|TRBJ2-1|many|.
TGTGCCAGCAGTTTATCCGGAGGGCCCTACAATGAGCAGTTCTTC
CASSLSGGPYNEQFF
>TRBV12-3/TRBV12-4|TRBJ2-2|.|.
TGTGCCAGCAGTCCCGACAGGTTGTGGGAGCTGTTTTTT
CASSPDRLWELFF